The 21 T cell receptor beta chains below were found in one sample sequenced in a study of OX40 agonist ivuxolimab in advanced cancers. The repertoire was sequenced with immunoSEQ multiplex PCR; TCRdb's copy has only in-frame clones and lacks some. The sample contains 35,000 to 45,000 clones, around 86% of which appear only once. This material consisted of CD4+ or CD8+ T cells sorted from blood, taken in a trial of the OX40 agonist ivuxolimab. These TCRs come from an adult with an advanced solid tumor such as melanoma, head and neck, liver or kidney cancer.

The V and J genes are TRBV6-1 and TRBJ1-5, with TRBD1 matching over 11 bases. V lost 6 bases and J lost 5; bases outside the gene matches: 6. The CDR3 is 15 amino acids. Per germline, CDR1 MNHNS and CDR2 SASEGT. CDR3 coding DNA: TGTGCCAGCAGGGGACAGGGGGGACCCCATCAGCCCCAGCATTTT. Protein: CASRGQGGPHQPQHF.

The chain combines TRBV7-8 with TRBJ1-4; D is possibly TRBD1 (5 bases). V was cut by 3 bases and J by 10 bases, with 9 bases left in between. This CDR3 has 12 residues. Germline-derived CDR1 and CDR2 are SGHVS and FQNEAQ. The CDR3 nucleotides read TGTGCCAGCAGCTTGGGGGTGGGAAAACTGTTTTTT. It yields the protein CASSLGVGKLFF. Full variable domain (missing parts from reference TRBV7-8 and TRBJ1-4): GAGVSQSPRYKVAKRGQDVALRCDPISGHVSLFWYQQALGQGPEFLTYFQNEAQLDKSGLPSDRFFAERPEGSVSTLKIQRTQQEDSAVYLCASSLGVGKLFFGSGTQLSVL.

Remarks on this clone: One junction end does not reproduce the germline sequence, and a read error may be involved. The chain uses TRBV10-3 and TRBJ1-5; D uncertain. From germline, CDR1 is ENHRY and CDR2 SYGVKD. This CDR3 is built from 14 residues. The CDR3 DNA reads TGTGCCATCAGTGACCTGAGGGAGAATCGGCCCCAGCATTTT. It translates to CAISDLRENRPQHF.

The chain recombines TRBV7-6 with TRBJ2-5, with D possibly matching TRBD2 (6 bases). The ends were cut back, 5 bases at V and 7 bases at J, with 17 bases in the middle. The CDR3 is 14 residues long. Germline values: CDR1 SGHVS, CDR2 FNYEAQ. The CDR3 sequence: CASSRDSTRGTQYF. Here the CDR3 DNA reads TGTGCCAGCAGCCGGGACTCGACGAGGGGGACCCAGTACTTC.

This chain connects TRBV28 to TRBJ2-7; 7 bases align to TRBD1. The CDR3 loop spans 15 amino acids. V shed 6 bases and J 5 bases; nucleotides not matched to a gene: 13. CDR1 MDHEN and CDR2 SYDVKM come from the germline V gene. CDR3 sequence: CASRGFRTGSNEQYF. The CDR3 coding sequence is TGTGCCAGCAGAGGATTTCGGACAGGTAGCAACGAGCAGTACTTC.

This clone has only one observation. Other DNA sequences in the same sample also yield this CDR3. CDR3: CASSQDVGGTDTQYF. Here the CDR3 DNA reads TGCGCCAGCAGCCAAGATGTAGGGGGCACAGATACGCAGTATTTT. The rearrangement joins TRBV4-1 to TRBJ2-3; weak D call: TRBD1 (5 bases). Between the trimmed V and J ends, which lost 0 bases and 1 base, there was a span of 8 bases. The V gene's germline CDR1 is MGHRA and CDR2 YSYEKL. CDR3 length: 15 residues.

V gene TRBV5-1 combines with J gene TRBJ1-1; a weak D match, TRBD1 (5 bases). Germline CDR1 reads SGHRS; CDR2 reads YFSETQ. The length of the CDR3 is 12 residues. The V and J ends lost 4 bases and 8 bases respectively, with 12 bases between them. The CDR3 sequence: CASSIQGEEAFF. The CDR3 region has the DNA TGCGCCAGCAGCATTCAGGGAGAGGAAGCTTTCTTT.

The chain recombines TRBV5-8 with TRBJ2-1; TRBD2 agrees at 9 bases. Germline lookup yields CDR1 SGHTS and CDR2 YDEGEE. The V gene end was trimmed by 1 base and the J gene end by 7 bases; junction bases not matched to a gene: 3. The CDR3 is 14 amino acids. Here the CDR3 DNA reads TGTGCCAGCAGCTTGATGCGGGGGGGGAATGAGCAGTTCTTC. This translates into CASSLMRGGNEQFF.

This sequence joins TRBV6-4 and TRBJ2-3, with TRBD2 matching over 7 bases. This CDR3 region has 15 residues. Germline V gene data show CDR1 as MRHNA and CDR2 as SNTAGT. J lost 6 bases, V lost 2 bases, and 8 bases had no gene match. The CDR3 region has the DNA TGTGCCAGCAGTGACGGGGTGGCGGGAGTGGATACGCAGTATTTT. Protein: CASSDGVAGVDTQYF.

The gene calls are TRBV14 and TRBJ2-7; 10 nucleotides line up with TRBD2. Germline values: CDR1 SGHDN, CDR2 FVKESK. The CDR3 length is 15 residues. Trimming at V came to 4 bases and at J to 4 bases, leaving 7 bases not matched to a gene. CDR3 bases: TGTGCCAGCAGCCCGCCGGGACTAGCGAGGTACGAGCAGTACTTC. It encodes CASSPPGLARYEQYF. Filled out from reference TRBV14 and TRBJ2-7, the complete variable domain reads EAGVTQFPSHSVIEKGQTVTLRCDPISGHDNLYWYRRVMGKEIKFLLHFVKESKQDESGMPNNRFLAERTGGTYSTLKVQPAELEDSGVYFCASSPPGLARYEQYFGPGTRLTVT.

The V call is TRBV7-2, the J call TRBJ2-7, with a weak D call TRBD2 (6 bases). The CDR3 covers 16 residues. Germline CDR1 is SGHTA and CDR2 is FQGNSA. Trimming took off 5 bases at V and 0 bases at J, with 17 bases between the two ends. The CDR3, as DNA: TGTGCCAGCAGCGCTTCGTCTAGCGCCCACTCCTACGAGCAGTACTTC. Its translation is CASSASSSAHSYEQYF. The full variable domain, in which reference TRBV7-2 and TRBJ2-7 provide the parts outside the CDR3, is GAGVSQSPSNKVTEKGKDVELRCDPISGHTALYWYRQSLGQGLEFLIYFQGNSAPDKSGLPSDRFSAERTGGSVSTLTIQRTQQEDSAVYLCASSASSSAHSYEQYFGPGTRLTVT.

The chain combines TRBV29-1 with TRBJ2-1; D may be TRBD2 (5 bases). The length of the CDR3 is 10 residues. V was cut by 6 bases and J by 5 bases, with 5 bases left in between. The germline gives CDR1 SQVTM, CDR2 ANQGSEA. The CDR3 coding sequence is TGCAGCGTCGGGGACAATGAGCAGTTCTTC. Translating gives CSVGDNEQFF.

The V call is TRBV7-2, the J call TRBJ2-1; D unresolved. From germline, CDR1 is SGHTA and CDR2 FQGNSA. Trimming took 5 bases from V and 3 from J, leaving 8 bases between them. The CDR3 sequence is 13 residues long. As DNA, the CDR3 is TGTGCCAGCAGCCGAACAGTCTACAATGAGCAGTTCTTC. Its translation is CASSRTVYNEQFF.

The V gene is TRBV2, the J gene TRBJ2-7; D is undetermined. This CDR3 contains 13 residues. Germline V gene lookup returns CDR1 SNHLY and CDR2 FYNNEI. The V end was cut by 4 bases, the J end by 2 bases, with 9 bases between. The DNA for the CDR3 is TGTGCCAGCAGTGTAGGCCCCACCTACGAGCAGTACTTC. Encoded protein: CASSVGPTYEQYF.

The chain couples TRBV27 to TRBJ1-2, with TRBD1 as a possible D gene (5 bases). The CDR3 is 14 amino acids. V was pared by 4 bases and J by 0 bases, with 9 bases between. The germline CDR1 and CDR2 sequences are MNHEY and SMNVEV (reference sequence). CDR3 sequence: CASSSGLANYGYTF. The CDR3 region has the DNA TGTGCCAGCAGTTCGGGGCTCGCTAACTATGGCTACACCTTC.

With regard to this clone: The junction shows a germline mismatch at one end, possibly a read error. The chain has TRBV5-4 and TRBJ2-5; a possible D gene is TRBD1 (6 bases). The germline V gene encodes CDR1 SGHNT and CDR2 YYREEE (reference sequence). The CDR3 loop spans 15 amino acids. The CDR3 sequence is CANSLRGKGQETQYF. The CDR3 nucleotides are TGTGCCAACAGCTTGAGGGGGAAGGGGCAAGAGACCCAGTACTTC.

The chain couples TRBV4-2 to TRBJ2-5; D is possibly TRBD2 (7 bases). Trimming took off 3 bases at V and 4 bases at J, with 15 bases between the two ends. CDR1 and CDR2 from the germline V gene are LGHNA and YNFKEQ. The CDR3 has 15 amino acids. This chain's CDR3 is CASSQVGGRRETQYF. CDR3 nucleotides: TGTGCCAGCAGCCAGGTGGGGGGGCGCCGAGAGACCCAGTACTTC.

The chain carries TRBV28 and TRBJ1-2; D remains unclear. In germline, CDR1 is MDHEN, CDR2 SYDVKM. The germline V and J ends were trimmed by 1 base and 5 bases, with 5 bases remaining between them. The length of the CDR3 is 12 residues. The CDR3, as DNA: TGTGCCAGCAGTTTATCCAGTTATGGCTACACCTTC. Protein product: CASSLSSYGYTF.

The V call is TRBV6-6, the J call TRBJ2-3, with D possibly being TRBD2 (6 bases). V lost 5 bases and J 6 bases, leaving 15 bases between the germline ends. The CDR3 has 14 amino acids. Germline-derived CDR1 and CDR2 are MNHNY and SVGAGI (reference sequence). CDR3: CASSLEGMEDTQYF. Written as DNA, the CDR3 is TGTGCCAGCAGTCTGGAGGGGATGGAGGATACGCAGTATTTT.

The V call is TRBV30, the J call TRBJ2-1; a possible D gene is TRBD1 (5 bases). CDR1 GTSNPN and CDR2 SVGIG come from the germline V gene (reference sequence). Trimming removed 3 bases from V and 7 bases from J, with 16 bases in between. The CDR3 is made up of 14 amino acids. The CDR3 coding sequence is TGTGCCTGGAGCCGAACAGGTTTCGAAAATGAGCAGTTCTTC. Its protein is CAWSRTGFENEQFF. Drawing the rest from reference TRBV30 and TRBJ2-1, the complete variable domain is SQTIHQWPATLVQPVGSPLSLECTVEGTSNPNLYWYRQAAGRGLQLLFYSVGIGQISSEVPQNLSASRPQDRQFILSSKKLLLSDSGFYLCAWSRTGFENEQFFGPGTRLTVL.

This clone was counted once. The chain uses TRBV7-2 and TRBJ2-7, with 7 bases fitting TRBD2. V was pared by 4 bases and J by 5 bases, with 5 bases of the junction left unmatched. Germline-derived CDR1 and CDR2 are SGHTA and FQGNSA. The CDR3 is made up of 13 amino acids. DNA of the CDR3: TGTGCCAGCAGCTCCTCCCGGGGGGACGAGCAGTACTTC. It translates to CASSSSRGDEQYF.